These 23 T cell receptor beta chains were all obtained from the same sample, sequenced in a study of blood T cell repertoires in COVID-19. Assay: immunoSEQ multiplex PCR; the TCRdb copy retains only in-frame clones and omits some. The sample lists some 260,000 clones, around 90% occurring once. The sample consisted of peripheral blood. The source is a human donor in a cohort sampled during active COVID-19.

This clone was seen a handful of times. The chain carries TRBV19 and TRBJ2-1; 10 positions match TRBD1. The CDR3 sequence is 16 residues long. Germline V gives CDR1 LNHDA, CDR2 SQIVND (reference sequence). The V gene end was trimmed by 3 bases and the J gene end by 4 bases; junction bases not matched to a gene: 6. CDR3 in DNA: TGTGCCAGTAGTATTGAGTGGGACAGGGGTTACAATGAGCAGTTCTTC. Translated, it gives CASSIEWDRGYNEQFF.

V is TRBV14 and J is TRBJ2-1; no firm D call. V dropped 0 bases and J dropped 12 bases, with 9 bases sitting between them. The CDR3 totals 12 residues. The germline CDR1 and CDR2 sequences are SGHDN and FVKESK. CDR3 in DNA: TGTGCCAGCAGCCAAGAAGACTGGTCGCAGTTCTTC. Protein product: CASSQEDWSQFF.

For this clone: The germline gene is not matched at one end of the junction; a read error may be the cause. The rearrangement links TRBV9 to TRBJ2-1; D possibly corresponds to TRBD2 (7 bases). Germline V gene lookup returns CDR1 SGDLS and CDR2 YYNGEE. CDR3 length equals 15 residues. CDR3 residues: CASTVSGTIYNEQFF. CDR3 sequence (DNA): TGTGCCAGCACCGTAAGCGGGACAATTTACAATGAGCAGTTCTTC.

The V gene is TRBV5-1, the J gene TRBJ2-7, with TRBD1 matching 10 bases. Unmatched junction bases numbered 2, after V lost 5 bases and J lost 0 bases. The CDR3 sequence is 14 residues long. The V gene's germline CDR1 is SGHRS and CDR2 YFSETQ. DNA for the CDR3: TGCGCCAGCAGGGGACAGGGGAGCTCCTACGAGCAGTACTTC. Its protein is CASRGQGSSYEQYF.

This sequence joins TRBV6-2 or TRBV6-3 and TRBJ2-7, with D perhaps TRBD2 (5 bases). The CDR3 totals 17 residues. In germline, CDR1 is MNHEY, CDR2 SVGEGT. Trimming pared 2 bases from V and 2 bases from J, leaving 19 bases between. CDR3 in amino acids: CASSYPSRGRETYEQYF. The DNA for the CDR3 is TGTGCCAGCAGTTACCCGAGTAGAGGGAGAGAAACCTACGAGCAGTACTTC.

This clone was observed a single time. The chain carries TRBV11-2 and TRBJ1-1; D gene ambiguous. In germline, CDR1 is SGHAT, CDR2 FQNNGV. The V and J ends lost 2 bases and 2 bases respectively, with 9 bases between them. There are 14 residues in the CDR3. CDR3 amino acids: CASSLQVGNTEAFF. CDR3 coding DNA: TGTGCCAGCAGCTTACAGGTGGGCAACACTGAAGCTTTCTTT.

The chain is built from TRBV11-3 and TRBJ2-7, with D unclear. Germline V gene lookup returns CDR1 SGHNT and CDR2 YENEEA. The length of the CDR3 is 16 residues. V was clipped by 5 bases and J by 2 bases, with 19 bases between them. As DNA, the CDR3 is TGTGCCAGCAGCCACCACGCCGCAGGAATTACCTACGAGCAGTACTTC. Its protein is CASSHHAAGITYEQYF.

DNA for the CDR3: TGTGCCAGCAGCGCGCCTTTAGCGGGGGGAAAGGACGAGCAGTACTTC. It specifies CASSAPLAGGKDEQYF. This sequence joins TRBV9 and TRBJ2-7; 10 positions agree with TRBD2. Germline V CDR1 and CDR2: SGDLS, YYNGEE. V dropped 3 bases and J dropped 5; count of bases not matched to a gene: 11. This CDR3 contains 16 residues.

V gene TRBV10-3 combines with J gene TRBJ1-2; maybe TRBD1 (6 bases). The germline V and J ends were trimmed by 7 bases and 4 bases, with 13 bases remaining between them. CDR1 is ENHRY and CDR2 is SYGVKD in the germline V gene. This CDR3 region has 13 residues. The CDR3 protein is CAITRQESYGYTF. The CDR3 DNA is TGTGCCATCACCCGACAGGAGTCCTATGGCTACACCTTC.

V gene TRBV6-1 combines with J gene TRBJ1-1, with 7 bases lining up with TRBD1. Germline CDR1 is MNHNS and CDR2 is SASEGT. The length of the CDR3 is 14 residues. V shed 2 bases and J 4 bases; nucleotides not matched to a gene: 4. The chain's CDR3 is CASSENRGGTEAFF. The CDR3 nucleotides are TGTGCCAGCAGTGAAAACAGGGGAGGCACTGAAGCTTTCTTT.

The chain combines TRBV6-6 with TRBJ2-1, with 11 nucleotides matching TRBD2. Germline-derived CDR1 and CDR2 are MNHNY and SVGAGI (reference sequence). The CDR3 totals 13 residues. The junction had 7 bases not matched to a gene; V was cut back by 9 bases and J by 9 bases. The CDR3 loop reads CASKDSGGAEQFF. CDR3 coding DNA: TGTGCCAGTAAGGATAGCGGGGGGGCTGAGCAGTTCTTC.

This chain joins TRBV28 and TRBJ1-3; D possibly corresponds to TRBD1 (6 bases). The CDR3 has 19 residues. Trimming left V 5 bases short and J 1 base short, with 24 bases between. CDR1 is MDHEN, CDR2 SYDVKM, per germline. The DNA of the CDR3 is TGTGCCAGCAGTCCGGCTCCTCGTGGGGGCCTAGTGTCTGGAAACACCATATATTTT. Encoded protein: CASSPAPRGGLVSGNTIYF.

The chain recombines TRBV30 with TRBJ1-5, with 10 bases identical to TRBD1. The V gene end was trimmed by 2 bases and the J gene end by 0 bases; junction bases not matched to a gene: 16. The CDR3 extends over 20 amino acids. Germline V gene sequence: CDR1 GTSNPN, CDR2 SVGIG (reference sequence). CDR3 amino acids: CAWSPGQGSGRLYSNQPQHF. Written as DNA, the CDR3 is TGTGCCTGGAGTCCGGGACAGGGGTCGGGCAGACTCTATAGCAATCAGCCCCAGCATTTT.

The J gene is TRBJ2-1, the V gene TRBV28, with 8 bases identical to TRBD1. The germline gives CDR1 MDHEN, CDR2 SYDVKM. The CDR3 is made up of 17 amino acids. The V segment lost 2 bases and the J segment 0 bases; nucleotides outside the gene matches: 6. CDR3 DNA: TGTGCCAGCAGTTTACCTTCGGGACAGGCCTCCTACAATGAGCAGTTCTTC. Translated, it gives CASSLPSGQASYNEQFF.

The chain recombines TRBV19 with TRBJ1-6; no reliable D call. The ends were cut back, 2 bases at V and 0 bases at J, with 8 bases in the middle. The CDR3 covers 16 residues. Germline values: CDR1 LNHDA, CDR2 SQIVND (reference sequence). The CDR3 sequence is CASSISVSSYNSPLHF. CDR3 DNA: TGTGCCAGTAGTATATCCGTGAGCTCCTATAATTCACCCCTCCACTTT.

This clone has just one count. The CDR3 spells CASSLGSTEAFF. CDR3 DNA sequence: TGTGCCAGCAGCTTAGGGAGCACTGAAGCTTTCTTT. V and J are TRBV7-9 and TRBJ1-1, with D unclear. CDR1 SEHNR and CDR2 FQNEAQ come from the germline V gene (reference sequence). This CDR3 has 12 amino acids. The V gene lost 1 base and the J gene lost 4 bases, with 4 bases spanning the gap.

On this clone itself: Germline and junction disagree at one end, which may indicate a read error. The genes are TRBV10-1 and TRBJ2-3; D is perhaps TRBD1 or TRBD2 (5 bases each). This CDR3 is 13 amino acids long. The germline gives CDR1 WNHNN, CDR2 SYGVQD (reference sequence). Here the CDR3 reads CASNEGPTDTQYF. The CDR3 DNA reads TGCGCCAGCAATGAGGGGCCCACAGATACGCAGTATTTT.

The chain links TRBV5-4 to TRBJ1-1; D not certain. The CDR3 is 14 amino acids. Germline CDR1 SGHNT, CDR2 YYREEE (reference sequence). The V gene lost 0 bases and the J gene lost 1 base, with 7 bases spanning the gap. CDR3 in DNA: TGTGCCAGCAGCTTGGATATCGGGAACACTGAAGCTTTCTTT. Its translation is CASSLDIGNTEAFF. Drawing the rest from reference TRBV5-4 and TRBJ1-1, the complete variable domain is ETGVTQSPTHLIKTRGQQVTLRCSSQSGHNTVSWYQQALGQGPQFIFQYYREEENGRGNFPPRFSGLQFPNYSSELNVNALELDDSALYLCASSLDIGNTEAFFGQGTRLTVV.

The chain has TRBV21-1 and TRBJ1-4; the table's D call of TRBD1 was not tested on the DNA. TRBV21-1 is a known pseudogene. The CDR3 length is 15 residues. Here the CDR3 DNA reads TGTGCCAGCAGCGGAGCAGGGGGGATCTGTGAAAAACTGTTTTTT. Its protein product is CASSGAGGICEKLFF.

This sequence joins TRBV2 and TRBJ1-5, with D possibly being TRBD1 (6 bases). The CDR3 runs to 15 residues. The V end was cut by 6 bases, the J end by 7 bases, with 19 bases between. The germline gives CDR1 SNHLY, CDR2 FYNNEI. CDR3 sequence reads: CASSDQGQYLQPQHF. The CDR3 DNA reads TGTGCCAGCAGCGACCAGGGACAATACCTACAGCCCCAGCATTTT.

The chain uses TRBV7-2 and TRBJ1-2; no clear D gene. The CDR3 is 15 amino acids. V was clipped by 1 base and J by 2 bases, with 11 bases between them. CDR1 and CDR2 from the germline V gene are SGHTA and FQGNSA. This chain's CDR3 is CASSLGAASNYGYTF. The DNA of the CDR3 is TGTGCCAGCAGCTTAGGGGCAGCTTCGAACTATGGCTACACCTTC.

This clone has just one count. The chain combines TRBV21-1 with TRBJ2-1; TRBD2, the table's D call, was not compared with the DNA. TRBV21-1 is assigned pseudogene status. This CDR3 comprises 22 residues. Here the CDR3 reads CASSSRAYITASPAGGYNEQFF. For the CDR3, the DNA is TGTGCCAGCAGCTCTCGTGCCTATATTACAGCAAGTCCAGCGGGAGGTTACAATGAGCAGTTCTTC.

The rearrangement joins TRBV7-8 to TRBJ1-1; the D gene is possibly TRBD1 (6 bases). Germline CDR1 reads SGHVS; CDR2 reads FQNEAQ. The CDR3 covers 16 residues. With 2 bases removed from V and 4 bases from J, the gap between germline ends came to 17 bases. In nucleotides, the CDR3 is TGTGCCAGCAGCTTACCACAGGGCAAAGGTGGCACTGAAGCTTTCTTT. Residues: CASSLPQGKGGTEAFF.